Listed below are T cell receptor beta chains from one sample, sequenced in a study of shared clonotypes between healthy human individuals. TCRdb's copy holds only in-frame clones and misses some; the assay was immunoSEQ multiplex PCR. Among over 2,000,000 clones listed, around 95% were seen once. The material sequenced was naive CD8+ T cells from PBMCs. These receptors originate from a man aged 18 to 30 in good health. Some clones in this sample may be carry-over from other donors' samples. The CDR3 runs from the conserved cysteine through the conserved F or W. A D gene is named only where the DNA matches it firmly. The size of a clone is reported for some rows only, either as once, few or many, or as a class for expanded clones.

few,TRBV5-1,TRBJ1-2,TRBD1,CASSTGTAYGYTF,TGCGCCAGCAGCACCGGGACAGCCTATGGCTACACCTTC
.,TRBV6-5,TRBJ2-5,.,CAVARAYLQETQYF,TGTGCAGTTGCGAGGGCGTATCTCCAAGAGACCCAGTACTTC
.,TRBV4-1,TRBJ2-7,.,CASSQGESISYEQYF,TGCGCCAGCAGCCAAGGGGAGTCAATTTCCTACGAGCAGTACTTC
.,TRBV5-6,TRBJ2-1,.,CASSATTSSYNEQFF,TGTGCCAGCAGCGCTACTACGAGCTCCTACAATGAGCAGTTCTTC
once,TRBV11-2,TRBJ1-2,.,CASSLDAGNYGYTF,TGTGCCAGCAGCTTAGATGCGGGAAACTATGGCTACACCTTC
.,TRBV10-3,TRBJ1-5,TRBD1,CAISDRGTANRPQHF,TGTGCCATCAGTGATCGAGGGACAGCAAATCGGCCCCAGCATTTT
.,TRBV7-9,TRBJ1-1,TRBD1,CASSSRGLDTEAFF,TGTGCCAGCAGCAGCAGGGGGCTGGACACTGAAGCTTTCTTT
.,TRBV5-6,TRBJ1-4,TRBD1,CASSPGGGTNEKLFF,TGTGCCAGCAGCCCAGGGGGCGGAACTAATGAAAAACTGTTTTTT
.,TRBV28,TRBJ2-1,.,CASSNAPFPPYNEQFF,TGTGCCAGCAGCAACGCCCCGTTCCCACCCTACAATGAGCAGTTCTTC
.,TRBV13,TRBJ2-1,TRBD2,CASSLAAGGDNEQFF,TGTGCCAGCAGCTTAGCGGCGGGAGGTGACAATGAGCAGTTCTTC
.,TRBV28,TRBJ2-1,.,CASRVGPGAYNEQFF,TGTGCCAGCAGAGTCGGGCCCGGTGCATACAATGAGCAGTTCTTC
.,TRBV6-5,TRBJ2-7,TRBD2,CAAGTTAYEQYF,TGTGCCGCCGGGACTACAGCCTACGAGCAGTACTTC
.,TRBV9,TRBJ2-3,TRBD2,CASSVGGGSSIDTQYF,TGTGCCAGCAGCGTAGGCGGCGGGAGTTCGATAGATACGCAGTATTTT
.,TRBV9,TRBJ1-3,.,CASSVSGVSGNTIYF,TGTGCCAGCAGCGTAAGTGGGGTCTCTGGAAACACCATATATTTT
.,TRBV7-8,TRBJ2-7,.,CASSLDRSREYF,TGTGCCAGCAGCTTAGACCGGTCTCGGGAGTACTTC
.,TRBV29-1,TRBJ2-1,.,CSVDIPDSLSYNEQFF,TGCAGCGTTGATATTCCCGACAGCCTCTCCTACAATGAGCAGTTCTTC
once,TRBV9,TRBJ2-7,TRBD1,CASSASTGVVYEQYF,TGTGCCAGCAGCGCTTCGACAGGGGTCGTATACGAGCAGTACTTC
.,TRBV28,TRBJ2-1,TRBD1,CASKRDRGFNEQFF,TGTGCCAGCAAAAGGGACAGGGGGTTCAATGAGCAGTTCTTC
.,TRBV7-2,TRBJ2-5,TRBD2,CASSSGLAETQYF,TGTGCCAGCAGCTCGGGACTAGCGGAGACCCAGTACTTC
.,TRBV14,TRBJ2-7,TRBD2,CASSPVAGEVEQYF,TGTGCCAGCAGCCCCGTAGCGGGAGAAGTCGAGCAGTACTTC